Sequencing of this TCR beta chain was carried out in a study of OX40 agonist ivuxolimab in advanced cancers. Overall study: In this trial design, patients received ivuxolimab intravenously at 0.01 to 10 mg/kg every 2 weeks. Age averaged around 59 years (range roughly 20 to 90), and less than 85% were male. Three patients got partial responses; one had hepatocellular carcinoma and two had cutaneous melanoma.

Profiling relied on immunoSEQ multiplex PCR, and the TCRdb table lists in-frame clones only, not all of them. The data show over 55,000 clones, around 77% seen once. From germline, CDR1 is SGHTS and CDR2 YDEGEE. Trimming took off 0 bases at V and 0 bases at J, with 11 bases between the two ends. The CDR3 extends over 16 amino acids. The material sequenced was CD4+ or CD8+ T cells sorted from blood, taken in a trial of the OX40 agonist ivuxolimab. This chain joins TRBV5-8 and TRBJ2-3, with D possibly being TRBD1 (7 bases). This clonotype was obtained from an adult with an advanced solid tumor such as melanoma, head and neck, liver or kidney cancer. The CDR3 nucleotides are TGTGCCAGCAGCTTGGCGGCGGGACAGAGCACAGATACGCAGTATTTT. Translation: CASSLAAGQSTDTQYF.